These 8 T cell receptor beta chains were sequenced from one sample in a study of identical twins. TCRdb re-called the 5' RACE reads through MiXCR, storing one row per CDR3 protein. The sample lists some 440,000 distinct CDR3 sequences; 24% were seen once. The same data also went into a second study, on T cells expressing NK-cell markers.

The sample was CD4+ T cells sorted from blood. The receptors here all came from a young woman in good health.

This sequence joins TRBV5-1 and TRBJ2-7; possibly TRBD1 for D (5 bases). This CDR3 has 13 residues. CDR1 and CDR2 (germline): SGHRS, YFSETQ. Trimming left V 4 bases short and J 5 bases short, with 13 bases between. The CDR3 loop reads CASSQGVTDEQYF. The CDR3 DNA sequence: TGCGCCAGCAGCCAGGGCGTTACAGACGAGCAGTACTTC.

CDR3 bases: TGTGCCAGCAGCCAACAGACAGGGGGCAATGAGCAGTTCTTC. Protein product: CASSQQTGGNEQFF. This chain connects TRBV4-2 to TRBJ2-1, with 9 bases matching TRBD1. Germline lookup yields CDR1 LGHNA and CDR2 YNFKEQ. Trimming took 2 bases from V and 6 from J; bases not matched to a gene: 2. CDR3 length: 14 residues.

This sequence joins TRBV27 and TRBJ2-3; D call uncertain. Germline lookup yields CDR1 MNHEY and CDR2 SMNVEV (reference sequence). This CDR3 contains 13 residues. The V end lost 3 bases, the J end lost 8 bases, and 12 bases lay between the germline ends. The CDR3 nucleotides read TGTGCCAGCAGTTTTTACGGCACCGGTACGCAGTATTTT. Translation gives CASSFYGTGTQYF.

V is TRBV5-5 and J is TRBJ2-1; 12 positions agree with TRBD2. Germline assignment: CDR1 SGHKS and CDR2 YYEKEE (reference sequence). The CDR3 sequence is 15 residues long. Trimming at V came to 2 bases and at J to 9 bases, leaving 6 bases not matched to a gene. In DNA, the CDR3 is TGTGCCAGCAGCTTTCGACTAGCGGGAGAAGGTGAGCAGTTCTTC. Translation: CASSFRLAGEGEQFF.

The chain carries TRBV7-9 and TRBJ1-1; weak D call: TRBD1 (5 bases). In germline, CDR1 is SEHNR, CDR2 FQNEAQ (reference sequence). This CDR3 has 14 residues. V was shortened by 5 bases and J by 6 bases, with 16 bases between the two germline ends. CDR3 region: CASSVEGKGSEAFF. The CDR3 DNA follows: TGTGCCAGCAGCGTAGAGGGGAAGGGGTCTGAAGCTTTCTTT.

The gene calls are TRBV18 and TRBJ1-6; D not resolved. CDR3 length: 13 amino acids. Trimming took off 5 bases at V and 7 bases at J, with 9 bases between the two ends. CDR1 and CDR2 (germline): KGHSH, LQKENI. This CDR3 reads CASSRERNSPLHF. The CDR3 coding sequence is TGTGCCAGCTCAAGGGAACGAAATTCACCCCTCCACTTT.

The V and J genes are TRBV6-5 and TRBJ2-3, with 8 bases identical to TRBD2. The CDR3 sequence is 17 residues long. J lost 1 base, V lost 6 bases, and 12 bases had no gene match. Per germline, CDR1 MNHEY and CDR2 SVGAGI. CDR3 DNA sequence: TGTGCCAGCAGATACCACAGCGGGGGCGTTGGCACAGATACGCAGTATTTT. Translating gives CASRYHSGGVGTDTQYF.

This rearrangement joins TRBV5-1 to TRBJ2-7, with TRBD1 as a possible D gene (6 bases). Germline assignment: CDR1 SGHRS and CDR2 YFSETQ. This CDR3 comprises 14 residues. V was clipped by 4 bases and J by 0 bases, with 11 bases between them. The CDR3 DNA reads TGCGCCAGCAGCCCCGGGGACAACTCCTACGAGCAGTACTTC. Residues: CASSPGDNSYEQYF.